The next 9 T cell receptor beta chains were all read from a single sample in a study of blood T cell repertoires in COVID-19. TCRdb's table, derived via immunoSEQ multiplex PCR, lists solely in-frame clones and lacks some. The sample consists of 220,000 or so clones, about 80% of them appearing once. The specimen sequenced was PBMCs or T cells enriched from blood (not recorded which). The origin of the receptors is a woman aged 35 to 49 with acute COVID-19.

V is TRBV6-6 and J is TRBJ2-4; D gene unclear. The germline V gene encodes CDR1 MNHNY and CDR2 SVGAGI (reference sequence). The CDR3 is made up of 10 amino acids. V lost 8 bases to trimming and J lost 7 bases, with 6 bases between them. In nucleotides, the CDR3 is TGTGCCAGCGGGCAGAACATTCAGTACTTC. This codes for CASGQNIQYF.

The J gene is TRBJ2-7, the V gene TRBV6-2 or TRBV6-3; tentatively, D is TRBD1 (5 bases). V lost 2 bases, J lost 2 bases, and 10 bases lay in between. Germline CDR1 reads MNHEY; CDR2 reads SVGEGT. This CDR3 region has 14 residues. DNA of the CDR3: TGTGCCAGCAGTTACCTGGACATTCCCTACGAGCAGTACTTC. Protein sequence: CASSYLDIPYEQYF.

The chain uses TRBV5-1 and TRBJ2-3, with 8 bases fitting TRBD2. The V and J ends lost 5 bases and 3 bases, in that order; junction bases with no gene match: 5. This CDR3 has 14 residues. Germline V gives CDR1 SGHRS, CDR2 YFSETQ. The CDR3 DNA sequence: TGCGCCAGCAGTCGTAGCGGGAAGACAGATACGCAGTATTTT. Its translation is CASSRSGKTDTQYF.

The V call is TRBV10-3, the J call TRBJ1-5; D gene uncertain. The germline V gene has CDR1 ENHRY and CDR2 SYGVKD. The CDR3 runs to 13 residues. V was shortened by 3 bases and J by 6 bases, with 9 bases between the two germline ends. DNA for the CDR3: TGTGCCATCAGTGAATCCGGGAGTCAGCCCCAGCATTTT. Translation: CAISESGSQPQHF.

The chain joins TRBV5-6 to TRBJ1-2, with TRBD1 matching over 10 bases. Germline V gene data show CDR1 as SGHDT and CDR2 as YYEEEE. This CDR3 spans 12 amino acids. Losses at the gene ends were 3 bases for V and 8 bases for J; bases not matched to a gene: 1. CDR3 in DNA: TGTGCCAGCAGCTGGGACAGGGGCGGCTACACCTTC. Translating gives CASSWDRGGYTF.

This clone has more than one count but fewer than ten. The V and J genes are TRBV6-2 or TRBV6-3 and TRBJ2-3; D may be TRBD2 (6 bases). CDR3 length: 14 amino acids. CDR1 is MNHEY, CDR2 SVGEGT, per germline. Deletions cut 4 bases from V and 3 bases from J, with 11 bases between. Here the CDR3 reads CASSSPTSTDTQYF. In nucleotides, the CDR3 is TGTGCCAGCAGTTCTCCGACTAGTACAGATACGCAGTATTTT.

The V call is TRBV11-2, the J call TRBJ1-4, with 7 bases aligning to TRBD1. J gave up 8 bases and V 2 bases, and 5 bases lay outside the gene matches. The CDR3 runs 14 residues. Germline loops: CDR1 SGHAT, CDR2 FQNNGV. This chain's CDR3 is CASSLRGLGEKLFF. The CDR3 coding sequence is TGTGCCAGCAGCTTAAGGGGGCTAGGCGAAAAACTGTTTTTT. Variable domain in full (rest from reference TRBV11-2 and TRBJ1-4): EAGVAQSPRYKIIEKRQSVAFWCNPISGHATLYWYQQILGQGPKLLIQFQNNGVVDDSQLPKDRFSAERLKGVDSTLKIQPAKLEDSAVYLCASSLRGLGEKLFFGSGTQLSVL.

CDR3: CASGLVTGLRNEQFF. The CDR3 DNA is TGTGCTAGTGGTTTGGTAACTGGACTTCGCAATGAGCAGTTCTTC. The rearrangement joins TRBV12-5 to TRBJ2-1; D possibly corresponds to TRBD2 (5 bases). CDR3 size: 15 residues. Trimming stripped 0 bases from V and 6 bases from J, with 12 bases between. Germline CDR1 is LGHNT and CDR2 is FRNRAP.

This clone was picked up a small number of times. The CDR3 DNA reads TGTGCCACCAGTGACCCAGGGAAACCCTACGAGCAGTACTTC. This sequence encodes CATSDPGKPYEQYF. The chain is built from TRBV24-1 and TRBJ2-7; D may be TRBD1 (5 bases). Germline V gene data show CDR1 as KGHDR and CDR2 as SFDVKD. The CDR3 runs to 14 residues. The V end lost 4 bases, the J end lost 2 bases, and 11 bases lay between the germline ends.